The rows below give T cell receptor beta chains drawn from one sample of a study of beta chain features in type 1 diabetes. The protocol was immunoSEQ multiplex PCR, while the TCRdb copy is restricted to in-frame clones and leaves out a portion. Among 900,000 or so clones listed, roughly a sixth were seen once. Sequencing was done on a sample of naive CD4+ T cells from blood. These receptors all stem from a woman between 18 and 29 years old in good health. Both conserved end residues are part of each CDR3. The order of the fields is J gene, clone size, V gene, CDR3 protein. Some rows mark clone size as missing; the rest say once, few, many or name a class of expanded clone.

J: TRBJ1-2; size: -; V: TRBV28; CDR3: CASLQGANGYTF
J: TRBJ2-1; size: -; V: TRBV2; CDR3: CASISGSSYNEQFF
J: TRBJ1-1; size: -; V: TRBV19; CDR3: CASSRQGDTEAFF
J: TRBJ2-1; size: -; V: TRBV5-1; CDR3: CASSLGQTSFNEQFF
J: TRBJ2-3; size: -; V: TRBV4-3; CDR3: CASSYRGSTDTQYF
J: TRBJ2-2; size: few; V: TRBV4-1; CDR3: CASSQDYGELFF
J: TRBJ2-1; size: few; V: TRBV5-4; CDR3: CASGGGREPHNEQFF
J: TRBJ2-7; size: -; V: TRBV7-8; CDR3: CASSLAGSYEQYF
J: TRBJ2-7; size: few; V: TRBV28; CDR3: CASSLPGSYEQYF
J: TRBJ1-1; size: few; V: TRBV10-3; CDR3: CAISRDLNTEAFF
J: TRBJ2-3; size: -; V: TRBV5-1; CDR3: CASSLNLPTDTQYF
J: TRBJ2-6; size: few; V: TRBV10-3; CDR3: CAIRGVSGANVLTF
J: TRBJ2-1; size: -; V: TRBV13; CDR3: CASSLPRASGYNEQFF
J: TRBJ2-7; size: -; V: TRBV28; CDR3: CAIVSSARAYEQYF
J: TRBJ1-1; size: few; V: TRBV6-6; CDR3: CASSPGTGKTEAFF
J: TRBJ2-5; size: -; V: TRBV7-2; CDR3: CASSLMNSLVTQYF
J: TRBJ2-1; size: few; V: TRBV7-9; CDR3: CASSLFYPIDDNEQFF
J: TRBJ2-5; size: few; V: TRBV28; CDR3: CASSFGQALETQYF
J: TRBJ2-7; size: few; V: TRBV2; CDR3: CASSSLGREYF
J: TRBJ1-3; size: -; V: TRBV28; CDR3: CAPDPTGGVGNTIYF
J: TRBJ2-6; size: few; V: TRBV19; CDR3: CASSIRRQSSGANVLTF
J: TRBJ2-1; size: few; V: TRBV6-5; CDR3: CASIKTGTNNEQFF
J: TRBJ2-3; size: -; V: TRBV7-2; CDR3: CASSPEGGRVDTQYF
J: TRBJ2-2; size: few; V: TRBV9; CDR3: CASSTDRGRTGELFF
J: TRBJ1-2; size: -; V: TRBV29-1; CDR3: CSVERSYGYTF
J: TRBJ2-2; size: -; V: TRBV15; CDR3: CATSRDGRNTGELFF
J: TRBJ2-1; size: few; V: TRBV18; CDR3: CASSGVAYNEQFF
J: TRBJ2-1; size: few; V: TRBV2; CDR3: CASTVRLASSYNEQFF
J: TRBJ2-1; size: -; V: TRBV5-1; CDR3: CASSGVNNEQFF
J: TRBJ2-6; size: -; V: TRBV9; CDR3: CASHRGQGANVLTF
J: TRBJ2-7; size: -; V: TRBV7-9; CDR3: CASSPSGGQGRYF
J: TRBJ2-3; size: -; V: TRBV7-2; CDR3: CASSSAGTDTQYF
J: TRBJ2-3; size: -; V: TRBV28; CDR3: CASSRVGETPVGTDTQYF
J: TRBJ2-3; size: few; V: TRBV19; CDR3: CASSIGQGTDTQYF
J: TRBJ2-1; size: once; V: TRBV10-3; CDR3: CAISGQSESSYNEQFF
J: TRBJ2-3; size: -; V: TRBV13; CDR3: CASSLGLAGEYTQYF
J: TRBJ2-1; size: -; V: TRBV7-8; CDR3: CASSTWTEQFF
J: TRBJ2-3; size: -; V: TRBV5-1; CDR3: CASSPQGSSSTDTQYF
J: TRBJ1-2; size: -; V: TRBV4-2; CDR3: CASSQSNYGYTF
J: TRBJ2-3; size: few; V: TRBV14; CDR3: CASSPGLLDTQYF
J: TRBJ2-3; size: -; V: TRBV18; CDR3: CASSPPGTGDTQYF
J: TRBJ2-6; size: -; V: TRBV7-2; CDR3: CASRGIREPGANVLTF
J: TRBJ2-7; size: -; V: TRBV4-1; CDR3: CASSQNLGEQYF
J: TRBJ2-5; size: -; V: TRBV11-2; CDR3: CASSLDEGRETQYF
J: TRBJ1-1; size: -; V: TRBV2; CDR3: CASRRDANTEAFF
J: TRBJ2-1; size: few; V: TRBV4-3; CDR3: CASSQGTSMNEQFF